These 30 T cell receptor beta chains came from one sample sequenced in a study of CD8+CD57+ T cells in acquired aplastic anemia. Genomic DNA was employed as the template in profiling TCR beta VDJ and CDR3. TCRdb recomputed calls from the reads with MiXCR, one row per CDR3 protein. This sample has 150,000 to 160,000 distinct CDR3 sequences, with around half found just once. The authors sequenced patients whose flow cytometry had shown CD8+CD57+ cell expansion. Input material: sorted CD4+, CD8+, or CD8+CD57+ T cells (not recorded which) from PBMCs. Every receptor here comes from a human donor with aplastic anemia.

This clonotype has ten or more counts. The V and J genes are TRBV7-3 and TRBJ2-3, with a possible D match to TRBD1 (5 bases). V was clipped by 4 bases and J by 2 bases, with 10 bases between them. The CDR3 spans 14 residues. Germline CDR1 SGHTA, CDR2 FQGTGA. This CDR3 is CASSSPDTTDTQYF. The CDR3 coding sequence is TGTGCCAGCAGCTCGCCGGACACCACAGATACGCAGTATTTT.

The J gene is TRBJ2-3, the V gene TRBV5-1, with TRBD2 matching over 10 bases. CDR3 length equals 17 residues. CDR1 is SGHRS and CDR2 is YFSETQ in the germline V gene. Trimming at V came to 0 bases and at J to 1 base, leaving 5 bases not matched to a gene. The CDR3 loop reads CASSLGLAGKGTDTQYF. In DNA form, the CDR3 reads TGCGCCAGCAGCTTGGGACTAGCGGGTAAAGGCACAGATACGCAGTATTTT.

This clonotype was detected many times. The chain recombines TRBV7-9 with TRBJ2-7; TRBD1 matches at 12 bases. CDR1 SEHNR and CDR2 FQNEAQ come from the germline V gene (reference sequence). J gave up 7 bases and V 3 bases, and 10 bases lay outside the gene matches. This CDR3 is built from 16 residues. CDR3 sequence: CASSFGTGGVYYEQYF. In DNA form, the CDR3 reads TGTGCCAGCAGCTTCGGGACAGGGGGCGTATACTATGAGCAGTACTTC.

V gene TRBV9 combines with J gene TRBJ2-7; D is perhaps TRBD1 (5 bases). V lost 5 bases and J lost 3, with 27 bases in between. This CDR3 contains 18 residues. The germline CDR1 and CDR2 sequences are SGDLS and YYNGEE. The CDR3 sequence is CASSDRRCSQRRNYEQYF. The CDR3 nucleotides are TGTGCCAGCAGTGACAGAAGGTGTAGCCAACGCAGAAACTACGAGCAGTACTTC.

In its sample, this clonotype was seen a few times. The chain employs TRBV10-3 and TRBJ2-3; no firm D call. V gave up 2 bases and J gave up 5 bases, with 8 bases separating them. CDR1 is ENHRY and CDR2 is SYGVKD in the germline V gene. The CDR3 is 13 amino acids. CDR3 region: CAISESAEDTQYF. CDR3 bases: TGTGCCATCAGTGAGAGCGCAGAAGATACGCAGTATTTT.

V is TRBV20-1 and J is TRBJ2-2, with D hard to call. CDR1 and CDR2 from the germline V gene are DFQATT and SNEGSKA (reference sequence). The CDR3 length is 11 residues. Trimming took off 1 base at V and 8 bases at J, with 5 bases between the two ends. The CDR3 loop reads CSARVKGELFF. The CDR3, as DNA: TGCAGTGCTAGAGTCAAAGGGGAGCTGTTTTTT.

The chain has TRBV6-4 and TRBJ2-7; 7 positions match TRBD2. CDR1 is MRHNA and CDR2 is SNTAGT in the germline V gene. This CDR3 region has 14 residues. With V trimmed by 7 bases and J by 5 bases, 11 bases remained unmatched. DNA of the CDR3: TGTGCCAGCAAGAAGAGCGGGAATGCCCACGAGCAGTACTTC. The encoded protein is CASKKSGNAHEQYF.

The chain joins TRBV24-1 to TRBJ2-2; D remains ambiguous. Looked up from germline, CDR1 is KGHDR and CDR2 is SFDVKD. This CDR3 has 14 amino acids. Trimming cost V 6 bases and J 1 base, with 8 bases left between them. The CDR3 protein is CATSPQWNTGELFF. Written as DNA, the CDR3 is TGTGCCACCAGTCCCCAGTGGAACACCGGGGAGCTGTTTTTT.

This clonotype was recorded only once. J is TRBJ2-7 and V is TRBV5-6; D gene unclear. The germline gives CDR1 SGHDT, CDR2 YYEEEE. The germline V and J ends were trimmed by 4 bases and 2 bases, with 4 bases remaining between them. There are 11 residues in the CDR3. CDR3 amino acids: CASSEPYEQYF. CDR3 DNA sequence: TGTGCCAGCAGCGAGCCCTACGAGCAGTACTTC.

The chain uses TRBV6-1 and TRBJ1-5; D is uncertain. In germline, CDR1 is MNHNS, CDR2 SASEGT. The CDR3 is 13 amino acids. Trimming removed 5 bases at V and 2 bases at J, with 7 bases between. CDR3 sequence: CASSTARNQPQHF. The CDR3 DNA follows: TGTGCCAGCAGTACCGCACGCAATCAGCCCCAGCATTTT.

This clonotype was recorded many times. The gene calls are TRBV20-1 and TRBJ2-3, with TRBD2 matching 15 bases. From germline, CDR1 is DFQATT and CDR2 SNEGSKA (reference sequence). The CDR3 sequence is 15 residues long. The CDR3 protein is CSGTSGGLATDTQYF. The DNA for the CDR3 is TGCAGCGGGACTAGCGGGGGGCTGGCCACAGATACGCAGTATTTT.

The chain employs TRBV13 and TRBJ2-3; 8 bases line up with TRBD2. CDR3 length: 18 residues. CDR1 PRHDT and CDR2 FYEKMQ come from the germline V gene (reference sequence). V lost 5 bases to trimming and J lost 1 base; unmatched junction nucleotides: 14. The CDR3 loop is CASSLWREALGGTDTQYF. Written as DNA, the CDR3 is TGTGCCAGCAGCCTCTGGCGGGAGGCCTTAGGTGGCACAGATACGCAGTATTTT.

This rearrangement joins TRBV19 to TRBJ1-6; D is unclear. Per germline, CDR1 LNHDA and CDR2 SQIVND (reference sequence). V was cut by 3 bases and J by 10 bases, with 16 bases left in between. This CDR3 has 15 residues. The CDR3 DNA follows: TGTGCCAGTAGTATCGTCCTGGGTTTCGGGTCACCCCTCCACTTT. Its translation: CASSIVLGFGSPLHF. Together with reference TRBV19 and TRBJ1-6, the CDR3 gives the full variable domain: DGGITQSPKYLFRKEGQNVTLSCEQNLNHDAMYWYRQDPGQGLRLIYYSQIVNDFQKGDIAEGYSVSREKKESFPLTVTSAQKNPTAFYLCASSIVLGFGSPLHFGNGTRLTVT.

The chain uses TRBV5-4 and TRBJ1-6, with D possibly matching TRBD1 (6 bases). Deletions cut 4 bases from V and 5 bases from J, with 10 bases between. Germline CDR1 is SGHNT and CDR2 is YYREEE (reference sequence). The CDR3 is 14 residues long. This CDR3 is CASSKDRNNSPLHF. The CDR3 coding sequence is TGTGCCAGCAGCAAGGACAGAAATAATTCACCCCTCCACTTT.

The chain combines TRBV15 with TRBJ2-1; D is perhaps TRBD1 (5 bases). Per germline, CDR1 LNHNV and CDR2 YYDKDF (reference sequence). The CDR3 runs to 16 residues. V lost 0 bases and J lost 0, with 9 bases in between. The CDR3, as DNA: TGTGCCACCAGCAGAGATGGGGCTGGCTCCTACAATGAGCAGTTCTTC. Translated, it gives CATSRDGAGSYNEQFF.

This clonotype was found a few times. The chain is built from TRBV19 and TRBJ2-5; 7 bases align to TRBD1. The CDR3 totals 13 residues. Trimming took 5 bases from V and 3 from J; bases not matched to a gene: 3. Germline V CDR1 and CDR2: LNHDA, SQIVND (reference sequence). This CDR3 reads CASSVDREETQYF. In DNA form, the CDR3 reads TGTGCCAGTAGTGTTGACAGGGAAGAGACCCAGTACTTC.

V gene TRBV12-3 or TRBV12-4 combines with J gene TRBJ1-5; D uncertain. The CDR3 totals 14 residues. V was clipped by 6 bases and J by 2 bases, with 11 bases between them. CDR3 sequence reads: CASSLVSGNQPQHF. The CDR3 DNA follows: TGTGCCAGCAGCCTAGTAAGTGGCAATCAGCCCCAGCATTTT.

The sample holds many counts of this clonotype. This chain links TRBV3-1 with TRBJ1-6, with TRBD1 identical over 9 bases. In germline, CDR1 is LGHDT, CDR2 YNNKEL (reference sequence). V lost 0 bases to trimming and J lost 14 bases; unmatched junction nucleotides: 8. CDR3 length equals 15 residues. The CDR3 DNA follows: TGTGCCAGCAGCCAAGATAGGACAGGGGTCCAGGCCCTCCACTTT. Protein: CASSQDRTGVQALHF.

This clonotype appeared a few times. This sequence joins TRBV5-1 and TRBJ2-7, with unresolved D. Germline lookup yields CDR1 SGHRS and CDR2 YFSETQ. This CDR3 comprises 13 residues. Trimming pared 5 bases from V and 6 bases from J, leaving 15 bases between. CDR3 sequence reads: CASSPLLVGEQYF. CDR3 DNA sequence: TGCGCCAGCAGTCCCTTGTTAGTGGGCGAGCAGTACTTC.

This clonotype appeared many times. The rearrangement links TRBV13 to TRBJ2-1; D may be TRBD2 (7 bases). Germline V gene data show CDR1 as PRHDT and CDR2 as FYEKMQ (reference sequence). Trimming pared 4 bases from V and 4 bases from J, leaving 17 bases between. The CDR3 contains 16 residues. This chain's CDR3 is CASSSSQGRGYNEQFF. Here the CDR3 DNA reads TGTGCCAGCAGCTCCTCTCAGGGGAGGGGTTACAATGAGCAGTTCTTC.

This clonotype was seen ten or more times. The rearrangement joins TRBV6-1 to TRBJ2-7; 9 positions agree with TRBD2. This CDR3 comprises 15 residues. V dropped 6 bases and J dropped 0; count of bases not matched to a gene: 6. Germline V gives CDR1 MNHNS, CDR2 SASEGT. The CDR3 sequence: CASRTSGENSYEQYF. The CDR3 bases are TGTGCCAGCAGGACTAGCGGAGAGAACTCCTACGAGCAGTACTTC.

The sample holds many counts of this clonotype. The chain couples TRBV5-6 to TRBJ2-7; 7 bases are a match to TRBD2. The J segment lost 2 bases and the V segment lost 9 bases, leaving 11 bases of the junction unmatched. The germline gives CDR1 SGHDT, CDR2 YYEEEE. CDR3 length: 14 amino acids. CDR3: CATSPGGITYEQYF. The DNA of the CDR3 is TGTGCCACTTCCCCCGGGGGGATCACCTACGAGCAGTACTTC.

The rearrangement links TRBV20-1 to TRBJ2-1; TRBD2 agrees at 10 bases. Germline loops: CDR1 DFQATT, CDR2 SNEGSKA (reference sequence). V lost 3 bases and J lost 9; bases outside the gene matches: 8. The CDR3 contains 14 residues. As DNA, the CDR3 is TGCAGTGCTAGGCTAGCGGGGGTGGTCTTTGAGCAGTTCTTC. Its translation is CSARLAGVVFEQFF.

The genes are TRBV9 and TRBJ2-3; D may be TRBD1 or TRBD2 (5 bases each). V was shortened by 1 base and J by 1 base, with 13 bases between the two germline ends. Germline V CDR1 and CDR2: SGDLS, YYNGEE. The CDR3 extends over 16 amino acids. This CDR3 is CASSVSGQARTDTQYF. CDR3 nucleotide sequence: TGTGCCAGCAGCGTATCGGGGCAGGCCCGCACAGATACGCAGTATTTT.

This rearrangement joins TRBV2 to TRBJ1-5; 9 bases fit TRBD1. The CDR3 loop spans 14 amino acids. In germline, CDR1 is SNHLY, CDR2 FYNNEI. Unmatched junction bases numbered 9, after V lost 8 bases and J lost 7 bases. The CDR3 DNA reads as TGTGCCAGCGTCCTAGGACAGGGGATACAGCCCCAGCATTTT. Protein product: CASVLGQGIQPQHF.

In this sample, this clonotype turned up a few times. The chain carries TRBV20-1 and TRBJ2-5; D is possibly TRBD2 (7 bases). Germline V gives CDR1 DFQATT, CDR2 SNEGSKA (reference sequence). The CDR3 consists of 13 residues. Trimming pared 7 bases from V and 8 bases from J, leaving 20 bases between. The chain's CDR3 is CSVREGEAGTQYF. The CDR3 bases are TGCAGTGTCAGAGAGGGGGAAGCGGGAACCCAGTACTTC.

The chain carries TRBV15 and TRBJ1-4; the match to TRBD1 covers 7 bases. This CDR3 is 15 amino acids long. Germline V gene lookup returns CDR1 LNHNV and CDR2 YYDKDF (reference sequence). V shed 3 bases and J 4 bases; nucleotides not matched to a gene: 5. CDR3 nucleotide sequence: TGTGCCACCAGCAGCTTCGACAGGGTTAATGAAAAACTGTTTTTT. This gives the protein CATSSFDRVNEKLFF. The full variable domain, its missing parts supplied by reference TRBV15 and TRBJ1-4, is DAMVIQNPRYQVTQFGKPVTLSCSQTLNHNVMYWYQQKSSQAPKLLFHYYDKDFNNEADTPDNFQSRRPNTSFCFLDIRSPGLGDTAMYLCATSSFDRVNEKLFFGSGTQLSVL.

Details on this clonotype: A single base separates this from a much larger clone, so it may be a read error. The rearrangement links TRBV5-1 to TRBJ2-3; 9 nucleotides align to TRBD2. CDR1 and CDR2 (germline): SGHRS, YFSETQ. This CDR3 is built from 19 residues. The ends lost 4 bases at V and 5 bases at J; junction bases unmatched: 20. The CDR3 nucleotides read TGCGCCAGCAGCCTTCCGGGTGGCCTAGCGGGACCCTTCGGAGATACGCAGTATTTT. Amino acid sequence: CASSLPGGLAGPFGDTQYF.

This clonotype was observed at least ten times. V and J are TRBV19 and TRBJ2-7, with 7 bases lining up with TRBD1. V was clipped by 7 bases and J by 2 bases; unmatched bases: 8. The CDR3 length is 14 residues. CDR1 and CDR2 from the germline V gene are LNHDA and SQIVND (reference sequence). The CDR3 DNA follows: TGTGCCAGTACCATAGGGACAGCCCCCTACGAGCAGTACTTC. It is translated as CASTIGTAPYEQYF. Using reference TRBV19 and TRBJ2-7 for the parts outside the CDR3, the full variable domain is DGGITQSPKYLFRKEGQNVTLSCEQNLNHDAMYWYRQDPGQGLRLIYYSQIVNDFQKGDIAEGYSVSREKKESFPLTVTSAQKNPTAFYLCASTIGTAPYEQYFGPGTRLTVT.

The chain carries TRBV2 and TRBJ2-7; 11 bases align to TRBD2. CDR3 length equals 15 residues. The germline V gene encodes CDR1 SNHLY and CDR2 FYNNEI. V shed 7 bases and J 2 bases; nucleotides not matched to a gene: 7. Here the CDR3 DNA reads TGTGCCAGCACCCAGGGACTAGCGGAAACCTACGAGCAGTACTTC. It specifies CASTQGLAETYEQYF.